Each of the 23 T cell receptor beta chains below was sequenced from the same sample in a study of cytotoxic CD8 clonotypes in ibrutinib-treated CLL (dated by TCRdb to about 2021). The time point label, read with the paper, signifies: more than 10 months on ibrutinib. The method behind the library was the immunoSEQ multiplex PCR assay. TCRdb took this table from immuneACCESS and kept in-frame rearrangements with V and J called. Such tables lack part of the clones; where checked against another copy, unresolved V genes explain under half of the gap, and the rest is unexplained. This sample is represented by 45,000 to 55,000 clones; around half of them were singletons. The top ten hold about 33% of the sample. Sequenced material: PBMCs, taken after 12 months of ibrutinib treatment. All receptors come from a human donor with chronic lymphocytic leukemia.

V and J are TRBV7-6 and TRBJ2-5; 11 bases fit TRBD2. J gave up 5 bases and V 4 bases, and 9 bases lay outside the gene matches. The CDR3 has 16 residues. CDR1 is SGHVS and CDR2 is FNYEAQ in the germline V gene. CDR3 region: CASSSSLAGVGETQYF. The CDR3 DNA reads TGTGCCAGCAGCTCCTCACTAGCGGGAGTAGGGGAGACCCAGTACTTC.

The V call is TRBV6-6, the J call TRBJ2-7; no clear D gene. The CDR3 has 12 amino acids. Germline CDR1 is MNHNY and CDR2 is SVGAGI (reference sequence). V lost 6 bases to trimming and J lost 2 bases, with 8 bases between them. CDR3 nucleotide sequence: TGTGCCAGCAGCCGAACGGCCTACGAGCAGTACTTC. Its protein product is CASSRTAYEQYF.

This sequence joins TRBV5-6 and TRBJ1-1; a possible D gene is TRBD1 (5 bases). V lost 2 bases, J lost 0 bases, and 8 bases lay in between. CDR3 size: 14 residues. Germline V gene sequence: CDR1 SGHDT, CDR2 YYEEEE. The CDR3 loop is CASSFGHLNTEAFF. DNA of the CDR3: TGTGCCAGCAGCTTTGGACATTTGAACACTGAAGCTTTCTTT.

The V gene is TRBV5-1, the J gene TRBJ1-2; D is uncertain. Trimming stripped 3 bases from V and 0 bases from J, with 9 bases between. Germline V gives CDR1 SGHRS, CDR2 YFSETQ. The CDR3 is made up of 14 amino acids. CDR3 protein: CASSSGRPNYGYTF. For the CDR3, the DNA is TGCGCCAGCAGCTCAGGCAGACCTAACTATGGCTACACCTTC.

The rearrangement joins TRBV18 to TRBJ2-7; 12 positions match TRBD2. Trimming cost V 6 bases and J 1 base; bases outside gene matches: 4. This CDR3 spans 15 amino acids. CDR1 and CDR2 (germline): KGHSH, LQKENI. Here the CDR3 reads CASSEGLAGSYEQYF. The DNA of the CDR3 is TGTGCCAGCTCGGAAGGACTAGCGGGGTCCTACGAGCAGTACTTC.

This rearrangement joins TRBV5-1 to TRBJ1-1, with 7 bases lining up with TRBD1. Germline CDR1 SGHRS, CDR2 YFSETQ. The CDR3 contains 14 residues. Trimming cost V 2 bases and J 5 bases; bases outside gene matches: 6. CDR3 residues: CASSFTGAGTEAFF. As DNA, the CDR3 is TGCGCCAGCAGCTTTACAGGGGCGGGTACTGAAGCTTTCTTT. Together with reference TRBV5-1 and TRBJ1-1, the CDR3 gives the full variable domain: KAGVTQTPRYLIKTRGQQVTLSCSPISGHRSVSWYQQTPGQGLQFLFEYFSETQRNKGNFPGRFSGRQFSNSRSEMNVSTLELGDSALYLCASSFTGAGTEAFFGQGTRLTVV.

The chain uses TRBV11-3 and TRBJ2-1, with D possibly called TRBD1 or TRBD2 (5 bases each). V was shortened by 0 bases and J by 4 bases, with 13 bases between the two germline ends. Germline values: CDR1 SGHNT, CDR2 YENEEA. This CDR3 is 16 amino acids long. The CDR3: CASSLEGTAAYNEQFF. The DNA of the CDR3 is TGTGCCAGCAGCTTAGAGGGGACGGCGGCTTACAATGAGCAGTTCTTC.

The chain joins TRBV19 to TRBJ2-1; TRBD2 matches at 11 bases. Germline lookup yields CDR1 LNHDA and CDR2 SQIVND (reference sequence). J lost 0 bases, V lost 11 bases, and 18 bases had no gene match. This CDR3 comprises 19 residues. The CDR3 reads CASSQGASGRSSSYNEQFF. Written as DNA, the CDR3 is TGTGCCTCTTCCCAGGGGGCTAGCGGGAGGTCGAGCTCCTACAATGAGCAGTTCTTC.

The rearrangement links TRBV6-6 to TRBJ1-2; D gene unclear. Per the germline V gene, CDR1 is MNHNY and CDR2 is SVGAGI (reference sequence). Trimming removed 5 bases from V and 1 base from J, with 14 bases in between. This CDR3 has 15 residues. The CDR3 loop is CASSTSPHSNYGYTF. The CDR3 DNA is TGTGCCAGCAGTACAAGCCCCCACAGTAACTATGGCTACACCTTC.

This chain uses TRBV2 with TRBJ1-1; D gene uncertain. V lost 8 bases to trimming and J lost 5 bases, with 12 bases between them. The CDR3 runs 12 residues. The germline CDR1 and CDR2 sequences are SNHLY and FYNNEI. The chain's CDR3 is CASGRMTTEAFF. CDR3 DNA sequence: TGTGCCAGCGGACGGATGACTACTGAAGCTTTCTTT.

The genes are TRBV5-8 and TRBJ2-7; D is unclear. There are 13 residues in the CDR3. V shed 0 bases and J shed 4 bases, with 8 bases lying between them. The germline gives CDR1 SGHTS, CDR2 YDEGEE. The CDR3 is CASSLGKGYEQYF. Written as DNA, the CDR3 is TGTGCCAGCAGCTTGGGAAAAGGATACGAGCAGTACTTC.

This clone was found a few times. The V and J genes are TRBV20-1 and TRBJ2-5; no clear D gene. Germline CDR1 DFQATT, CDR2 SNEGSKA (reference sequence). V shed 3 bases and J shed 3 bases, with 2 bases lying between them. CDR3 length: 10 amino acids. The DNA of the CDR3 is TGCAGTGCTAGGAAAGAGACCCAGTACTTC. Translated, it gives CSARKETQYF.

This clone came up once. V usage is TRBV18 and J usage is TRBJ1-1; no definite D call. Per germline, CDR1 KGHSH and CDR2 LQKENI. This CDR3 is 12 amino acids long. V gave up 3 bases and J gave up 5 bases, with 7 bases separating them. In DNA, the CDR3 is TGTGCCAGCTCACCGGGGAGTACTGAAGCTTTCTTT. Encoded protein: CASSPGSTEAFF.

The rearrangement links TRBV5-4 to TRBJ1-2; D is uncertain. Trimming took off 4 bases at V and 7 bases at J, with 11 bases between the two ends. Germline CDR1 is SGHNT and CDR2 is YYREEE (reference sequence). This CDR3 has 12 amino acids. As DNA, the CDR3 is TGTGCCAGCAGCACCTACACGGCTGGCTACACCTTC. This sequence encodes CASSTYTAGYTF.

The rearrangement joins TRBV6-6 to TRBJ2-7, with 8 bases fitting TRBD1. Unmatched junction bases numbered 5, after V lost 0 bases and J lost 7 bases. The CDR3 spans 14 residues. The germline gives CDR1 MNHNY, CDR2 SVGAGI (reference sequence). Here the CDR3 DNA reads TGTGCCAGCAGTTACTCGACAGGGGATGGGGAGCAGTACTTC. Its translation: CASSYSTGDGEQYF.

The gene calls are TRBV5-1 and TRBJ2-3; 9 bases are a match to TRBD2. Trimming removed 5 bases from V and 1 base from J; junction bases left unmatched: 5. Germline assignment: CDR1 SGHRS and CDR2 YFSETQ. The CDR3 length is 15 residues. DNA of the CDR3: TGCGCCAGCAGATCCAGGACTAGCGGCACAGATACGCAGTATTTT. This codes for CASRSRTSGTDTQYF.

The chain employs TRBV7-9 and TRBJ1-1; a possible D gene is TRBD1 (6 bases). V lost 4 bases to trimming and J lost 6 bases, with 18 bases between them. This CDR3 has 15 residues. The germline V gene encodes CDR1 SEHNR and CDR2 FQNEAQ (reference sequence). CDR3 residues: CASSSRGGRRAEAFF. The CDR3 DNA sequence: TGTGCCAGCAGCTCTAGAGGGGGGCGAAGGGCTGAAGCTTTCTTT.

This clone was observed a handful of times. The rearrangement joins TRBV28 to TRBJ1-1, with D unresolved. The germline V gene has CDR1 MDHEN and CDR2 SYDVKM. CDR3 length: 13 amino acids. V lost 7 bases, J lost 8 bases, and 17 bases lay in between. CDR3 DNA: TGTGCCAGCATCCCGCCGTGGAGGGCAGAAGCTTTCTTT. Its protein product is CASIPPWRAEAFF.

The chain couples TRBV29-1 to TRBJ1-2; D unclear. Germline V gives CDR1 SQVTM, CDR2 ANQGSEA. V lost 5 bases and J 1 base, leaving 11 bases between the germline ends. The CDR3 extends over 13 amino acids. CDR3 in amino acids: CSVRMDLNYGYTF. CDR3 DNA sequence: TGCAGCGTTAGGATGGACCTTAACTATGGCTACACCTTC.

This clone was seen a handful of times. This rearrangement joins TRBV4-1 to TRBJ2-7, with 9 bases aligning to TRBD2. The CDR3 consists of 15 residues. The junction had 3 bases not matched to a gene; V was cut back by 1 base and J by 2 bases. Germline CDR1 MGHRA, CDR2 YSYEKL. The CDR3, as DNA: TGCGCCAGCAGCCAAGTGGCTAGCGGGGCCTACGAGCAGTACTTC. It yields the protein CASSQVASGAYEQYF.

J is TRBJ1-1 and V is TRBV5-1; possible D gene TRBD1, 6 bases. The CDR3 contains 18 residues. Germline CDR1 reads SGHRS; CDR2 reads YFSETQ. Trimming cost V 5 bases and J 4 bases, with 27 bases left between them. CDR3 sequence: CASSLRSGTMIKLTEAFF. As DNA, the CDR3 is TGCGCCAGCAGTTTGCGGTCCGGGACAATGATTAAACTCACTGAAGCTTTCTTT.

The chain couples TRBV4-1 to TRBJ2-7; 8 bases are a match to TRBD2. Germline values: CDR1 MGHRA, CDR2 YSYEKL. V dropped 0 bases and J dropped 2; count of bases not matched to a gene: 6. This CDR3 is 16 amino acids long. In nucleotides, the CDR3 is TGCGCCAGCAGCCAAGAGTCGGCGGGAGGAGCCTACGAGCAGTACTTC. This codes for CASSQESAGGAYEQYF.

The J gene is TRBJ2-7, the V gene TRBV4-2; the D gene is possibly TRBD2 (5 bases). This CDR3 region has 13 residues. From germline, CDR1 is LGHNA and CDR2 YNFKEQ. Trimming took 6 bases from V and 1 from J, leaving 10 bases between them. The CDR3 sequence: CASRDGLSYEQYF. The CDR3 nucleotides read TGTGCCAGCAGAGACGGACTGTCCTACGAGCAGTACTTC.